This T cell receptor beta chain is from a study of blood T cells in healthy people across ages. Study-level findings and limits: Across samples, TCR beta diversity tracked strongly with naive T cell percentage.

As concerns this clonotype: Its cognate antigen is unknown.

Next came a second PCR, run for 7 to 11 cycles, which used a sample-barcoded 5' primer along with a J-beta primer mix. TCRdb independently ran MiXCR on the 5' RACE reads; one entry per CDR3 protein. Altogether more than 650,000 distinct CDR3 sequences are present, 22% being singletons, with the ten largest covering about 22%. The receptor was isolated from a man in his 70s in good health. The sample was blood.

CDR3 coding DNA: TGCAGTGCTTCCCGGCCCCTTTGGATGAGGGAGACGAACACTGAAGCTTTCTTT. It is translated as CSASRPLWMRETNTEAFF. The chain joins TRBV20-1 to TRBJ1-1; the D is unclear. The CDR3 spans 18 residues. Germline V gives CDR1 DFQATT, CDR2 SNEGSKA (reference sequence). Trimming shortened V by 5 bases and J by 1 base, and 26 bases separated the two germline ends.